This TCR beta chain stems from a study of blood T cells in healthy people across ages. Findings and caveats of the study: Comparison with aged donors showed that long-lived donors had more naive CD4+ cells and higher diversity.

The table lists this clonotype with many counts. No antigen is known for it. A J-beta primer mix and a sample-barcoded 5' primer were used in a second PCR of about 7 to 12 cycles. Individual samples furnished no less than 3 million CDR3-containing paired-end reads apiece. TCRdb passed the 5' RACE reads through MiXCR, listing each CDR3 protein once. The table has more than 800,000 distinct CDR3 sequences, more than 25% seen once; the top ten hold roughly a sixth. Germline CDR1 is MNHEY and CDR2 is SVGEGT. Trimming cost V 5 bases and J 5 bases, with 10 bases left between them. The CDR3 is made up of 13 amino acids. Healthy Caucasian individuals from Russia aged about 6 to 95 were enrolled as donors. Per sample, a minimum of 6.5 million PBMCs were isolated.

The clonotype originates from a woman older than 75 in good health. What was sequenced was blood. The chain has TRBV6-2 or TRBV6-3 and TRBJ1-5; D is perhaps TRBD1 (5 bases). The CDR3 is CASSQTADQPQHF. The CDR3 coding sequence is TGTGCCAGCAGTCAGACAGCGGATCAGCCCCAGCATTTT.